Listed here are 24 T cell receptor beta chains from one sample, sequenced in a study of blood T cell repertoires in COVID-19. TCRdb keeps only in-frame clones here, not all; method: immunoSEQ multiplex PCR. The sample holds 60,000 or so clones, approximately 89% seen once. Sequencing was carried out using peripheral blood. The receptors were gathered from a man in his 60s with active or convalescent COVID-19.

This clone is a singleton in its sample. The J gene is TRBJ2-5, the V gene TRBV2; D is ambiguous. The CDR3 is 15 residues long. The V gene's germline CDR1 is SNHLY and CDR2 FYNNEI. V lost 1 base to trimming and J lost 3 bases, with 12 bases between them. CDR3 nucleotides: TGTGCCAGCAGTGAAGTATCCGCATCTAAAGAGACCCAGTACTTC. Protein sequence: CASSEVSASKETQYF.

CDR3 in DNA: TGTGCCAGCAGGGAGAGAGGGGGAAGAAGCACTGAAGCTTTCTTT. This gives the protein CASRERGGRSTEAFF. J is TRBJ1-1 and V is TRBV25-1; tentatively, D is TRBD1 (6 bases). Trimming removed 6 bases at V and 4 bases at J, with 18 bases between. The germline gives CDR1 MGHDK, CDR2 SYGVNS. The CDR3 has 15 residues. The whole variable domain, remainder taken from reference TRBV25-1 and TRBJ1-1, is EADIYQTPRYLVIGTGKKITLECSQTMGHDKMYWYQQDPGMELHLIHYSYGVNSTEKGDLSSESTVSRIRTEHFPLTLESARPSHTSQYLCASRERGGRSTEAFFGQGTRLTVV.

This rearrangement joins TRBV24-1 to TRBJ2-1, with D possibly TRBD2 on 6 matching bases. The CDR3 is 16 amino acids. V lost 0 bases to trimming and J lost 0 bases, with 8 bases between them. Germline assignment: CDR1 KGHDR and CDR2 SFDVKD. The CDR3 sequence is CATSDLAGSSYNEQFF. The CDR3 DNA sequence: TGTGCCACCAGTGATTTGGCGGGGAGCTCCTACAATGAGCAGTTCTTC.

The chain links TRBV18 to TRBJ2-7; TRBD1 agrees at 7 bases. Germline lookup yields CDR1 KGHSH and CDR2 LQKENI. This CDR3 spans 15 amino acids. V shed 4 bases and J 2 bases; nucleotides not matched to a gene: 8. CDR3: CASSRQGIGAYEQYF. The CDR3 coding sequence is TGTGCCAGCTCACGACAGGGTATCGGAGCCTACGAGCAGTACTTC.

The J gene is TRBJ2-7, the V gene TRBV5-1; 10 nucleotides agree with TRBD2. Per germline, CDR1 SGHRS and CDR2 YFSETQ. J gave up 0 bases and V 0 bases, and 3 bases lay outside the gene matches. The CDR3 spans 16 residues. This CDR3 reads CASSLASGGASYEQYF. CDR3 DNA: TGCGCCAGCAGCTTGGCCAGCGGGGGGGCCTCCTACGAGCAGTACTTC.

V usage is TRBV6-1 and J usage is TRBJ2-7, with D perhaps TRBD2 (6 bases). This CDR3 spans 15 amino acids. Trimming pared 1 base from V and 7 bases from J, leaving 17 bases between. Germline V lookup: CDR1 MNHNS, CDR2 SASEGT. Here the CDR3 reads CASSEVGGAIKEQYF. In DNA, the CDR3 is TGTGCCAGCAGTGAAGTTGGCGGGGCTATTAAGGAGCAGTACTTC.

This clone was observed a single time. The CDR3 sequence: CASSSVGLADTYNEQFF. The DNA for the CDR3 is TGTGCCAGCAGCTCCGTTGGACTAGCGGACACCTACAATGAGCAGTTCTTC. This rearrangement joins TRBV11-2 to TRBJ2-1; 10 nucleotides agree with TRBD2. Losses at the gene ends were 4 bases for V and 2 bases for J; bases not matched to a gene: 8. CDR3 size: 17 residues. CDR1 is SGHAT and CDR2 is FQNNGV in the germline V gene. The variable domain in full, with the rest retrieved from reference TRBV11-2 and TRBJ2-1, is EAGVAQSPRYKIIEKRQSVAFWCNPISGHATLYWYQQILGQGPKLLIQFQNNGVVDDSQLPKDRFSAERLKGVDSTLKIQPAKLEDSAVYLCASSSVGLADTYNEQFFGPGTRLTVL.

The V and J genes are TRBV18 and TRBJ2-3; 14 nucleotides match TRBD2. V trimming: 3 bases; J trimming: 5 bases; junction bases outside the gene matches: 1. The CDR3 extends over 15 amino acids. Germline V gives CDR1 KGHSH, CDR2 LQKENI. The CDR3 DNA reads TGTGCCAGCTCACCCGGACTAGCGGGAGGAGATACGCAGTATTTT. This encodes CASSPGLAGGDTQYF.

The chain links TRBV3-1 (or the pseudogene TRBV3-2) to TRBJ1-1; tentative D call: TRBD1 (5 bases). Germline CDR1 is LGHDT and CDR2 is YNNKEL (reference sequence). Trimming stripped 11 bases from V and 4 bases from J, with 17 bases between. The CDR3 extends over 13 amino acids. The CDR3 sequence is CAFGDGGFTEAFF. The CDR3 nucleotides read TGTGCCTTCGGGGACGGGGGGTTCACTGAAGCTTTCTTT.

CDR3: CASSFRGDQPQHF. As DNA, the CDR3 is TGTGCCAGCAGTTTCAGGGGTGATCAGCCCCAGCATTTT. This chain connects TRBV28 to TRBJ1-5; weak D call: TRBD1 (6 bases). The CDR3 spans 13 residues. Germline-derived CDR1 and CDR2 are MDHEN and SYDVKM. V shed 3 bases and J shed 5 bases, with 8 bases lying between them.

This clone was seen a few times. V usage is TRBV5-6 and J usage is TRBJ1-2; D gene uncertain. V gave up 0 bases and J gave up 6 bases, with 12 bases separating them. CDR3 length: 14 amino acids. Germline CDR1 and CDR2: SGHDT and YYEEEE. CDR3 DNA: TGTGCCAGCAGCTTGGGCGGACGCGGGGATGGCTACACCTTC. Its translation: CASSLGGRGDGYTF.

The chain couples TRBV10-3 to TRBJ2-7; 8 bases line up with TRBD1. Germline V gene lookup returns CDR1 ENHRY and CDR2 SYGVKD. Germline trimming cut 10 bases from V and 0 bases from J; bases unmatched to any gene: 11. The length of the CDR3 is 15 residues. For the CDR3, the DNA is TGTGCCACGCACAATCCCGGGACAGGCTCCTACGAGCAGTACTTC. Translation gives CATHNPGTGSYEQYF.

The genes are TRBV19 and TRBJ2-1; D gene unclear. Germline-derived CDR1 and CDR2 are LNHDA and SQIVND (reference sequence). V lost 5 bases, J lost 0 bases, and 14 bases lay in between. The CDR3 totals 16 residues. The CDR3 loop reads CASSSKTSSSYNEQFF. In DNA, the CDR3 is TGTGCCAGTAGTTCCAAAACATCTAGCTCCTACAATGAGCAGTTCTTC.

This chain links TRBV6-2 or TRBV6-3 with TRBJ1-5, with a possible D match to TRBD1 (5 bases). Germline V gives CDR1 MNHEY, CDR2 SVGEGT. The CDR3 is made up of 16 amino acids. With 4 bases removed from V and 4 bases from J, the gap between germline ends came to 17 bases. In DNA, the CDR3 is TGTGCCAGCAGTTCCCTGCCGGCGGCAGGGAATCAGCCCCAGCATTTT. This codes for CASSSLPAAGNQPQHF.

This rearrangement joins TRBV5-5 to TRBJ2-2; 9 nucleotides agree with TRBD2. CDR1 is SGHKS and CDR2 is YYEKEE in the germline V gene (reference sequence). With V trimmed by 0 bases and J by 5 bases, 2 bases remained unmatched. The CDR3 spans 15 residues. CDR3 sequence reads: CASSLALAGTGELFF. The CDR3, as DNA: TGTGCCAGCAGCTTGGCCCTAGCGGGGACCGGGGAGCTGTTTTTT.

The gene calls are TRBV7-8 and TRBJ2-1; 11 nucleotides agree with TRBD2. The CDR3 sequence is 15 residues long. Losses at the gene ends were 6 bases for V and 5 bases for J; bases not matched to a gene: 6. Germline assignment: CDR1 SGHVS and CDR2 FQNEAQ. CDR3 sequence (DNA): TGTGCCAGCAGGCGGGGACTAGCGGCTAACAATGAGCAGTTCTTC. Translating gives CASRRGLAANNEQFF.

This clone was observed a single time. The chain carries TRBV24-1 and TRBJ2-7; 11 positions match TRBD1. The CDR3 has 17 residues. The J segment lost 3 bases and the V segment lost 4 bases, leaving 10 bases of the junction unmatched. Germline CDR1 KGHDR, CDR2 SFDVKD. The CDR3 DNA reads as TGTGCCACCAGTGACACCATTCGGACAGGGGGCAACTACGAGCAGTACTTC. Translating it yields CATSDTIRTGGNYEQYF.

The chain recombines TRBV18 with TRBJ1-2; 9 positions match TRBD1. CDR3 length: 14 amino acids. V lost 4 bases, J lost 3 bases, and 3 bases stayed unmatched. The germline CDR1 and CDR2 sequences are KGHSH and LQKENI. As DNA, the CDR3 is TGTGCCAGCTCACGACAGGGGGACGACTATGGCTACACCTTC. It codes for CASSRQGDDYGYTF.

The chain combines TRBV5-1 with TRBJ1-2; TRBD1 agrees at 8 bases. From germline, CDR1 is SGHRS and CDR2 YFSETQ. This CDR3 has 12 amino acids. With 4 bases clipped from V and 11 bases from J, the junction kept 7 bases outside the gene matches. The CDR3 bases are TGCGCCAGCAGCCCCCAGGGGGCCCAATACACCTTC. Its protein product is CASSPQGAQYTF.

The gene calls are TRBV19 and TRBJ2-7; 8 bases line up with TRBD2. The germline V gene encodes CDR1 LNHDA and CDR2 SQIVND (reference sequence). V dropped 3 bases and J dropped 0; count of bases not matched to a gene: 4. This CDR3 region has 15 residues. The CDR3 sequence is CASSIEAGDSYEQYF. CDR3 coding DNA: TGTGCCAGTAGTATCGAAGCGGGAGACTCCTACGAGCAGTACTTC.

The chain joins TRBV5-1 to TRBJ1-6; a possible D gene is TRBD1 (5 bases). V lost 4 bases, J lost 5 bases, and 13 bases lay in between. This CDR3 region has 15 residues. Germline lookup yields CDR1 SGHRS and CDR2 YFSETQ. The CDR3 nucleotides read TGCGCCAGCAGCCCAGGGACGGGGGATAATTCACCCCTCCACTTT. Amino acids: CASSPGTGDNSPLHF.

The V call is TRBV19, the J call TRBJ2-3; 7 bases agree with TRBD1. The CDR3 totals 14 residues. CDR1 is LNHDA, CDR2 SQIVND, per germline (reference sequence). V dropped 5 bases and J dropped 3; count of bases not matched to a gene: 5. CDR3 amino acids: CASSLGQTTDTQYF. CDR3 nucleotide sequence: TGTGCCAGTAGTCTGGGACAGACAACAGATACGCAGTATTTT.

The CDR3 DNA follows: TGTGCCAGCAGTACCCGGCGGGAGGAGCAGTACTTC. This encodes CASSTRREEQYF. The chain employs TRBV4-2 and TRBJ2-7; 7 bases fit TRBD2. V shed 6 bases, J shed 7 bases, and the junction held 6 bases outside the gene matches. The CDR3 length is 12 residues. From germline, CDR1 is LGHNA and CDR2 YNFKEQ.

The CDR3 DNA is TGTGCCAGCAGTTACTCGACAGGGCGCGATGAAAAACTGTTTTTT. Protein: CASSYSTGRDEKLFF. The J gene is TRBJ1-4, the V gene TRBV6-6; 7 nucleotides align to TRBD1. This CDR3 spans 15 amino acids. Unmatched junction bases numbered 4, after V lost 0 bases and J lost 6 bases. Germline V gene lookup returns CDR1 MNHNY and CDR2 SVGAGI (reference sequence).